The clone carrying this TCR beta chain occurred once. CD45RO-negative cells were positively selected for CCR7, leaving out terminally differentiated effector memory CD45RA+ cells. This sample is part of a study of shared clonotypes between healthy human individuals. CDR3 length equals 12 residues. Germline loops: CDR1 MNHEY, CDR2 SVGAGI. Trimming stripped 8 bases from V and 4 bases from J, with 12 bases between. Profiled with immunoSEQ multiplex PCR; TCRdb holds only in-frame clones, not every one. The sample lists around 550,000 clones; around 95% were seen once. The chain carries TRBV6-5 and TRBJ2-7; either TRBD1 or TRBD2 may supply D (5 bases each). This receptor was obtained from a woman between 25 and 40 years old in good health. Input material: naive CD8+ T cells sorted from blood. CDR3 region: CASWTGTYEQYF. In DNA, the CDR3 is TGTGCCAGCTGGACGGGGACGTACGAGCAGTACTTC.